This T cell receptor (beta chain) was recorded in a study of Graves' ophthalmopathy and Graves' hyperthyroidism. Amplified material comprised TCR beta CDR3 regions derived from RNA transcripts. Second-round multiplex PCR came after a first-round RT-PCR that employed HTBI primers. MiXCR, run by TCRdb on the multiplex PCR reads, gives a single entry per CDR3 protein. This table has hundreds of thousands of distinct CDR3 sequences, roughly two fifths appearing once. The germline V gene has CDR1 MGHRA and CDR2 YSYEKL. The CDR3 has 18 residues. Other autoimmune diseases, uncontrolled infections, pregnancy or lactation ruled patients out of participation. Diagnosis used clinical symptoms, serum thyroxine, TRAb, thyroid ultrasound and orbital computed tomography. The PBMC fraction was derived from under 11 ml of fresh peripheral blood. On this clonotype: Antigen unknown. Germline is not matched at one junction end, which may reflect a read error.

Study-level points and caveats: Blood samples also showed most expanded thyroid clonotypes exceeding 0.001 frequency.

Sequences were obtained from peripheral blood. The source of this sequence is an adult man with Graves' ophthalmopathy. The V call is TRBV4-1, the J call TRBJ1-6; D is perhaps TRBD1 (6 bases). CDR3 protein: CASSQELGGHTDNSPLHF. For the CDR3, the DNA is TGTGCCAGCAGCCAAGAACTTGGGGGACACACCGATAATTCACCCCTCCACTTT.